The subject of this entry is one TCR beta chain. This receptor's antigen is unknown. The sample holds no much larger clone one base away, and base qualities are not on file. The donors were healthy, HIV-negative adults who had no recently reported acute infections or vaccinations. Every donor was a Caucasian adult living in Nashville, Tennessee, USA. CD4+ T cells were enriched through magnetic negative selection, after which naive cells were positively selected on CD45RA and the remaining negative fraction served as the memory subset. After blood collection by leukapheresis, PBMCs were isolated using Ficoll-Histopaque density gradient centrifugation and then cryopreserved in the vapor phase of liquid nitrogen. Analytical flow cytometry was used to check the purity and quantity of every magnetically sorted T cell population. Each sorted fraction had its genomic DNA isolated and then quantified by UV absorbance on a Nanodrop 2000c.

From the cysteine through the phenylalanine, the CDR3 covers 12 amino acids. Just the 36-base CDR3 DNA is kept, in frame starting at base 1. Via the germline V gene, CDR1 is SNHLY and CDR2 FYNNEI. A distance of 7 bases separates the germline ends of V and J, which lose 6 bases and 1 base respectively. This entry is derived from a study of shared clonotypes between healthy human individuals (dated by TCRdb to the early 2020s). Context from the whole study: Three men and two women, aged 18 to 49 years, made up the cohort. The study deeply sequenced blood TCR repertoires of roughly five healthy adults to estimate repertoire size and the extent of clonotype sharing between individuals. Each donor's leukapheresis produced roughly between roughly 0.85 and 9.5 billion PBMCs. Different laboratories and diverse techniques were used to prepare libraries and sequence TCR repertoires, to increase sequencing depth and limit assay-specific biases. For each donor, CD4 naive and CD4 memory were each given three plates, CD8 naive was given two plates, and CD8 memory was given one plate.

Points the paper makes about the study in general: Larger estimated clonotype richness was generally found for naive subsets than for memory subsets. Because the study included a small number of donors, the genetic and exposure-history diversity represented was limited. Even with the large sequencing depth, rarefaction of the sorted-subset datasets indicated that sequencing was incomplete. Pairwise subsampling indicated that sequencing depth was expected to affect the degree of clonotype sharing among donors. Compared with non-shared clonotypes, clonotypes shared by all four sorted-subset donors had higher generation probabilities. Only blood was sampled, and tissue TCR repertoires likely differ from those in blood. Sharing across a few donors was observed for 5% to 6.5% of naive CD4, over 3% of naive CD8, roughly 2.4% of memory CD4, and roughly 0.4% of memory CD8 clonotypes.

Using the deep immunoSEQ assay, multiplex PCR amplified TCR CDR3 regions from genomic DNA. Extracted genomic DNA from each cell subset was distributed evenly across all wells of several immunoSEQ 96-well plates, and each plate was treated as a replicate. For sorted subsets, roughly 200 ng of genomic DNA, equivalent to some 30,000 T cell genomes, went into each replicate PCR. The purified libraries were quantified using a Qubit 3.0 fluorometer, sized with a Bioanalyzer 2100, and then quantified again using the KAPA Library Quantification kit. Every immunoSEQ 96-well plate was sequenced on a separate single-read 150-cycle Illumina NextSeq 550 flow cell. The original methods were these. Because the immunoSEQ output included only junctional sequences and no quality scores, the filtering could not be the same as the filtering used for full-length reads. Sequences were annotated with PyIR, a Python wrapper for IgBLAST v1.9, using IMGT germline references to assign V/J genes and CDR3. Reads with weak V/J assignments (E-value above 1e-6), missing CDR3, stop codons, out-of-frame junctions, or ambiguous translated residues were removed. V3J clonotypes were defined as sequences sharing the same inferred V gene, J gene, and CDR3 amino acid sequence. Percentage overlap between repertoires was calculated by dividing the number of shared unique clonotypes by the size of the smaller repertoire. RTK rarefaction, the Chao1 estimator, and Recon v2.1 estimates of unobserved clonotypes were used to assess repertoire richness. Generation probabilities for all TCRbeta clonotypes obtained by the gDNA method from four donors were computed using OLGA. The clones in this table, taken by TCRdb from immuneACCESS, are in-frame only. Not every clone is retained; where verified, under half of the shortfall comes from an unresolved V gene, and the cause of the rest is unknown. The DNA gave D and trimming, while V, J and clone size come from that table. Present in this sample are some 2,500,000 clones, less than 95% of which were seen just once. The ten top clones hold 0.37% of the sample.

The sequence links TRBV2 to TRBJ2-7, with no confidently assigned D gene. The specimen was naive CD4+ T cells from PBMCs. The cell subset or site label of this sample denotes: CD45RA+ positively selected. This sequence originates from a man aged 18 to 29 in good health. Some clones in this sample may be carry-over from other donors' samples. The CDR3 reads as follows: CASREESYEQYF. The DNA reads as follows: TGTGCCAGCAGAGAGGAATCCTACGAGCAGTACTTC.